The present TCR beta chain was sequenced within a study of blood T cell repertoires in COVID-19. Study details: Sample material is recorded as cDNA or gDNA derived from T cells, B-cell-depleted T cells, or PBMCs.

The CDR3 consists of 10 residues. The V gene's germline CDR1 is SQVTM and CDR2 ANQGSEA. The V end was cut by 5 bases, the J end by 6 bases, with 8 bases between. Method: immunoSEQ multiplex PCR; TCRdb's copy keeps in-frame clones and lacks some. This table has fewer than 200,000 clones, 85% to 90% appearing once. This clonotype originated in a man between 45 and 60 years old who had recovered from COVID-19. The V gene is TRBV29-1, the J gene TRBJ2-7; maybe TRBD2 (5 bases). Sequenced input: peripheral blood. The CDR3 DNA reads TGCAGCGTTAACAGCGGCGAGCAGTACTTC. It is translated as CSVNSGEQYF.